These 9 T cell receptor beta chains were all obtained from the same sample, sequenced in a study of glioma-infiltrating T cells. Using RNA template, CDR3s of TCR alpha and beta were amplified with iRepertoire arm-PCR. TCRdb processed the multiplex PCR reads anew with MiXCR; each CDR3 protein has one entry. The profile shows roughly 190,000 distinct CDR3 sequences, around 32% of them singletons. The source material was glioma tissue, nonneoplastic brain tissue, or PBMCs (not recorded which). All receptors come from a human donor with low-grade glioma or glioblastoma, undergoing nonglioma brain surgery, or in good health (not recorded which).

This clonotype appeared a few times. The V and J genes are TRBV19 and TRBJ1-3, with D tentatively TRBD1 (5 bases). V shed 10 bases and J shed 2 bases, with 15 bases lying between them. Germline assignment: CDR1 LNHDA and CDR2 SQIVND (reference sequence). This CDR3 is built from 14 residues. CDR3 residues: CATGGWIPGNTIYF. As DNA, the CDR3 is TGTGCCACCGGGGGATGGATTCCTGGAAACACCATATATTTT.

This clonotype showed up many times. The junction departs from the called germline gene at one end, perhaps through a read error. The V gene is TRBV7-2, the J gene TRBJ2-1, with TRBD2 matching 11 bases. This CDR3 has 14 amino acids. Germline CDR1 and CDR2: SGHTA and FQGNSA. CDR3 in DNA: TGTGCCAGCAGCCTAGCGGGAGGCTACAATGAGCAGTTCTTC. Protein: CASSLAGGYNEQFF.

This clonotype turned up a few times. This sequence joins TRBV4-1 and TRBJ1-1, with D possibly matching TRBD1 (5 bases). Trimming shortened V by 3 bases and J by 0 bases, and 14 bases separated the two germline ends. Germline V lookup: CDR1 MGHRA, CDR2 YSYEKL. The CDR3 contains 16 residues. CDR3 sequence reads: CASSQVGAVMNTEAFF. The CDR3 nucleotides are TGCGCCAGCAGCCAGGTAGGGGCCGTAATGAACACTGAAGCTTTCTTT.

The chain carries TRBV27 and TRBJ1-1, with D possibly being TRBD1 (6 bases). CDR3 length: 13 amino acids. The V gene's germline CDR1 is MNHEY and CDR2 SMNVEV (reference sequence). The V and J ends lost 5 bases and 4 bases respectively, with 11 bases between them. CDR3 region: CASSIRGGTEAFF. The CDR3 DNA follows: TGTGCCAGCAGTATCAGGGGCGGCACTGAAGCTTTCTTT.

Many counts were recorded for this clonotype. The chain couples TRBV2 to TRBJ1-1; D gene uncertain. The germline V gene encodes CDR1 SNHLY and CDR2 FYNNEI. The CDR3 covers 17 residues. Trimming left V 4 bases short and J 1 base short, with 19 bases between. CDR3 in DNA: TGTGCCAGCAGTGTTAGGGTCGAGTTGATGTCGAACACTGAAGCTTTCTTT. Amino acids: CASSVRVELMSNTEAFF.

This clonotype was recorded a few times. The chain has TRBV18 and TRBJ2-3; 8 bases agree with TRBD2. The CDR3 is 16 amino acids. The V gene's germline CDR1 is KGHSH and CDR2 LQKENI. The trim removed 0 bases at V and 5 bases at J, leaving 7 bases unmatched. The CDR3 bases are TGTGCCAGCTCACCACCGAATAGCGGGATATTAGATACGCAGTATTTT. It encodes CASSPPNSGILDTQYF. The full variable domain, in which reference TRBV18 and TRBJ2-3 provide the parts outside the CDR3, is NAGVMQNPRHLVRRRGQEARLRCSPMKGHSHVYWYRQLPEEGLKFMVYLQKENIIDESGMPKERFSAEFPKEGPSILRIQQVVRGDSAAYFCASSPPNSGILDTQYFGPGTRLTVL.

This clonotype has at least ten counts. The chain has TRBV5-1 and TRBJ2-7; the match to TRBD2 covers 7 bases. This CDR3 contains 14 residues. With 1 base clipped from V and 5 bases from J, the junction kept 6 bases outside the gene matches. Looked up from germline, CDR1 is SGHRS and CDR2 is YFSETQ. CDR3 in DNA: TGCGCCAGCAGCTTGTGGCGGGAGCAGAACGAGCAGTACTTC. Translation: CASSLWREQNEQYF. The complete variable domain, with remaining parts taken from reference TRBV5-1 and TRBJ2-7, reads KAGVTQTPRYLIKTRGQQVTLSCSPISGHRSVSWYQQTPGQGLQFLFEYFSETQRNKGNFPGRFSGRQFSNSRSEMNVSTLELGDSALYLCASSLWREQNEQYFGPGTRLTVT.

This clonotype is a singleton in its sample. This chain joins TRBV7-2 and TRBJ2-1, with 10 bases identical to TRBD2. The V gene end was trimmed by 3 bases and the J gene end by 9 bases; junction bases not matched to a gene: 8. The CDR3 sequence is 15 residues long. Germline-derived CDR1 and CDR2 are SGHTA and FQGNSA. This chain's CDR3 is CASSLDSGRCFEQFF. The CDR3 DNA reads TGTGCCAGCAGCTTGGATAGCGGGAGGTGTTTTGAGCAGTTCTTC.

CDR3 loop: CSVDRGVETQYF. The CDR3, as DNA: TGCAGCGTGGACAGGGGTGTAGAGACCCAGTACTTC. The genes are TRBV29-1 and TRBJ2-5; 9 bases line up with TRBD1. V shed 6 bases and J 4 bases; nucleotides not matched to a gene: 3. Germline lookup yields CDR1 SQVTM and CDR2 ANQGSEA. There are 12 residues in the CDR3.